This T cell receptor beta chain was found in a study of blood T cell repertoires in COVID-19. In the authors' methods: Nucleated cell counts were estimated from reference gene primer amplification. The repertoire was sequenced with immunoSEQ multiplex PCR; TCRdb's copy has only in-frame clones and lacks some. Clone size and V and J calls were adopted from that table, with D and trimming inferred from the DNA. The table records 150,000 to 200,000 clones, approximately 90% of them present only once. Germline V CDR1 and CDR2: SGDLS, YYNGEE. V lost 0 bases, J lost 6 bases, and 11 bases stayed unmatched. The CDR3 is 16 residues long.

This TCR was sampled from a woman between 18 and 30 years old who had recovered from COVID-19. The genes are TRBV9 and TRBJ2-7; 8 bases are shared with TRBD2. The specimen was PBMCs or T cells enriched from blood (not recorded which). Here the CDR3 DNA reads TGTGCCAGCAGCGTAGCTCCCGGGACTAGTAGGTCCGAGCAGTACTTC. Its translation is CASSVAPGTSRSEQYF.